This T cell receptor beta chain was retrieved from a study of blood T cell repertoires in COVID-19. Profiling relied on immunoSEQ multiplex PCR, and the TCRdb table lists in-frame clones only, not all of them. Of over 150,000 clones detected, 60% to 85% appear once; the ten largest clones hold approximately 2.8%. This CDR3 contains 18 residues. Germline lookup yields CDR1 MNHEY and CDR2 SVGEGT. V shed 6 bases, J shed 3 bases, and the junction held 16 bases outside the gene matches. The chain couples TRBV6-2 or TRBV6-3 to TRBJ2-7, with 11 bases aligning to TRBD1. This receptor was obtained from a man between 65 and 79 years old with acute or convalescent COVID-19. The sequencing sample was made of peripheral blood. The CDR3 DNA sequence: TGTGCCAGCAGCCCTGAACTAGCCCCCGGGACAGGGGGCTACGAGCAGTACTTC. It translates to CASSPELAPGTGGYEQYF.